This record looks at one T cell receptor (beta chain) sequence and its context. The target of this receptor is not known. Base qualities were left out, and no much larger clone turns up one base away. The data derive from a study of shared clonotypes between healthy human individuals (dated by TCRdb to 2018 to 2021). For the study in its entirety: A couple of women and a few men aged 18 to 49 years were included in the cohort. For each donor, three plates each were used for CD4 naive and CD4 memory, two plates were used for CD8 naive, and one plate was used for CD8 memory. To estimate repertoire size and how much clonotype sharing occurs between individuals, the study deeply sequenced the blood TCR repertoires of 4 to 6 healthy adults. To increase sequencing depth and limit assay-specific biases, different laboratories used diverse techniques to prepare libraries and sequence TCR repertoires. Each donor's leukapheresis produced roughly between roughly 0.9 and 9 billion PBMCs.

Donors were healthy HIV-negative adults with no recently reported acute infections or vaccinations. Every donor was a Caucasian adult living in Nashville, Tennessee, USA. CD4+ T cells were enriched by magnetic negative selection, after which naive cells were positively selected on CD45RA and the negative fraction was taken as the memory subset. Blood was obtained by leukapheresis, after which PBMCs were separated by Ficoll-Histopaque density gradient centrifugation and cryopreserved in liquid nitrogen vapor phase. Purity and quantity of every magnetically sorted T cell population were checked by analytical flow cytometry. From each sorted fraction, genomic DNA was isolated and quantified by UV absorbance on a Nanodrop 2000c. The CDR3 runs 17 amino acids, cysteine and phenylalanine included. Left in the record is the CDR3 DNA by itself, 51 bases read in frame from the first base. Here is what the overall study found, with its caveats: Naive subsets generally had larger estimated clonotype richness than memory subsets. Compared with non-shared clonotypes, the clonotypes found in all four sorted-subset donors had higher generation probabilities. Sampling was restricted to blood, and TCR repertoires in tissues likely differ from the TCR repertoires found in blood. Even with the large sequencing depth, rarefaction of the sorted-subset datasets indicated that sequencing was incomplete. The genetic and exposure-history diversity represented was limited by the small number of donors. Pairwise subsampling indicated that sequencing depth was expected to affect the degree of clonotype sharing among donors. Roughly 5% of naive CD4, around 3.6% of naive CD8, approximately 2% of memory CD4, and about 0.4% of memory CD8 clonotypes were shared across several donors.

Using the deep immunoSEQ assay, TCR CDR3 regions were amplified from genomic DNA by multiplex PCR. Extracted genomic DNA from each cell subset was spread evenly across all wells of several immunoSEQ 96-well plates, with each plate serving as a replicate. For sorted subsets, roughly 190 ng of genomic DNA, equivalent to 25,000 to 35,000 T cell genomes, went into each replicate PCR. The purified libraries were quantified using a Qubit 3.0 fluorometer, sized with a Bioanalyzer 2100, and then quantified again using the KAPA Library Quantification kit. Every immunoSEQ 96-well plate was sequenced on a dedicated single-read 150-cycle Illumina NextSeq 550 flow cell. Under the source paper's analysis protocol: The immunoSEQ output contained only junctional sequences without quality scores, so filtering could not match that applied to full-length reads. To assign V/J genes and CDR3, sequences were annotated against IMGT germline references using PyIR, a Python wrapper for IgBLAST v1.9. Reads were removed for weak V/J assignments (E-value above 1e-6), missing CDR3, stop codons, out-of-frame junctions, or ambiguous translated residues. V3J clonotypes were defined by identical inferred V gene, J gene, and CDR3 amino acid sequence. The percentage overlap between two repertoires was calculated by dividing the number of shared unique clonotypes by the size of the smaller repertoire. Richness of each repertoire was evaluated using RTK rarefaction, the Chao1 estimator, and Recon v2.1 estimates of unobserved clonotypes. Generation probabilities for all TCRbeta clonotypes obtained by the gDNA method from a handful of donors were computed using OLGA. TCRdb took this table from immuneACCESS and kept in-frame rearrangements with V and J called. Such tables lack part of the clones; where checked against another copy, unresolved V genes explain under half of the gap, and the rest is unexplained. V, J and clone size were drawn from that table, and D and trimming were deduced from the DNA. In all, the sample holds about 190,000 clones, and around 63% of those were seen once. The ten largest clones add up to 8% to 13% of the sample.

The sequencing sample was made of memory CD4+ T cells sorted from blood. The cell subset or site label for this specimen denotes: CD45RA-negative fraction. This receptor was identified in a man aged 25-45 years in good health. The V gene is TRBV7-5 and the J gene is TRBJ2-2; TRBD1 was called by the table and not checked on the DNA. TRBV7-5 is deemed a pseudogene. The CDR3 reads as follows: CVRSALDRVLNTGELFF. The DNA sequence is TGTGTCAGAAGCGCCCTTGACAGGGTCCTGAACACCGGGGAGCTGTTTTTT.